These 9 T cell receptor beta chains were all obtained from the same sample, sequenced in a study of response to subunit inactivated influenza vaccine. In TCRdb, the RT-PCR reads were re-called with MiXCR into one record per CDR3 protein. This sample carries 500,000 to 600,000 distinct CDR3 sequences, 14% of them seen once, and the ten largest clones take more than 9.5%. Sequencing was performed on PBMCs from blood, taken 11 to 12 days after vaccination. The origin of the receptors is a man aged 50 to 60 who received an inactivated influenza vaccine.

J is TRBJ2-5 and V is TRBV6-2 or TRBV6-3; 7 nucleotides match TRBD1. Looked up from germline, CDR1 is MNHEY and CDR2 is SVGEGT. The CDR3 contains 17 residues. V was clipped by 6 bases and J by 1 base; unmatched bases: 14. The DNA of the CDR3 is TGTGCCAGCAGCCGGGACAGTTTACTCCTCTTCCAAGAGACCCAGTACTTC. Translation gives CASSRDSLLLFQETQYF.

The V and J genes are TRBV24-1 and TRBJ2-3; D is unresolved. Trimming stripped 2 bases from V and 2 bases from J, with 10 bases between. The germline V gene has CDR1 KGHDR and CDR2 SFDVKD. This CDR3 spans 15 amino acids. This CDR3 is CATSDSLEHTDTQYF. The CDR3 DNA is TGTGCCACCAGTGATTCCCTAGAACACACAGATACGCAGTATTTT.

This clonotype was seen a handful of times. This chain connects TRBV15 to TRBJ1-5, with unresolved D. This CDR3 is 14 amino acids long. Germline loops: CDR1 LNHNV, CDR2 YYDKDF (reference sequence). V shed 3 bases and J shed 0 bases, with 6 bases lying between them. CDR3 nucleotide sequence: TGTGCCACCAGCAGCGGTAATAGCAATCAGCCCCAGCATTTT. Protein: CATSSGNSNQPQHF.

The gene calls are TRBV4-2 and TRBJ2-5, with D possibly matching TRBD2 (5 bases). The V and J ends lost 1 base and 5 bases respectively, with 11 bases between them. The CDR3 is made up of 14 amino acids. CDR1 is LGHNA and CDR2 is YNFKEQ in the germline V gene. The CDR3 spells CASSQVGLEETQYF. Here the CDR3 DNA reads TGTGCCAGCAGCCAAGTCGGACTGGAGGAGACCCAGTACTTC.

This clonotype has more than one count but fewer than ten. The J gene is TRBJ2-1, the V gene TRBV5-1; a possible D gene is TRBD1 (6 bases). CDR3 length: 16 residues. V lost 0 bases and J 8 bases, leaving 18 bases between the germline ends. CDR1 is SGHRS, CDR2 YFSETQ, per germline. The DNA of the CDR3 is TGCGCCAGCAGCTTGGCCTTACAGGGTAATGGCGATGAGCAGTTCTTC. Its protein is CASSLALQGNGDEQFF.

This clonotype was observed a single time. The gene calls are TRBV21-1 and TRBJ2-3; the table's D call TRBD2 went unverified against the DNA. TRBV21-1 is a listed pseudogene. CDR3 size: 18 residues. The CDR3 sequence: CASSKRGTAGGLADTQYF. Written as DNA, the CDR3 is TGTGCCAGCAGCAAAAGAGGGACAGCGGGGGGGCTGGCAGATACGCAGTATTTT.

This chain connects TRBV28 to TRBJ1-1; D is ambiguous. Germline CDR1 and CDR2: MDHEN and SYDVKM. The V end lost 5 bases, the J end lost 9 bases, and 13 bases lay between the germline ends. This CDR3 is 12 amino acids long. The CDR3 loop is CASSGRSFQAFF. The CDR3 bases are TGTGCCAGCAGTGGACGGAGTTTTCAAGCTTTCTTT.

This clonotype was seen repeatedly, ten times or more. The chain recombines TRBV29-1 with TRBJ1-1; 8 bases are shared with TRBD1. V gave up 7 bases and J gave up 1 base; unmatched junction bases: 5. The CDR3 spans 13 residues. The germline CDR1 and CDR2 sequences are SQVTM and ANQGSEA. CDR3 DNA: TGCAGCGCCGGACAGGGAGGGAACACTGAAGCTTTCTTT. Protein product: CSAGQGGNTEAFF. Together with reference TRBV29-1 and TRBJ1-1, the CDR3 gives the full variable domain: SAVISQKPSRDICQRGTSLTIQCQVDSQVTMMFWYRQQPGQSLTLIATANQGSEATYESGFVIDKFPISRPNLTFSTLTVSNMSPEDSSIYLCSAGQGGNTEAFFGQGTRLTVV.

The sample holds a few counts of this clonotype. CDR3: CASSLALVSYQETQYF. For the CDR3, the DNA is TGCGCCAGCAGCTTGGCTCTAGTCTCATACCAAGAGACCCAGTACTTC. The chain links TRBV5-1 to TRBJ2-5; unclear D gene. The V end lost 0 bases, the J end lost 0 bases, and 12 bases lay between the germline ends. The CDR3 is made up of 16 amino acids. Germline V CDR1 and CDR2: SGHRS, YFSETQ. Full variable domain (outside the CDR3, taken from reference TRBV5-1 and TRBJ2-5): KAGVTQTPRYLIKTRGQQVTLSCSPISGHRSVSWYQQTPGQGLQFLFEYFSETQRNKGNFPGRFSGRQFSNSRSEMNVSTLELGDSALYLCASSLALVSYQETQYFGPGTRLLVL.